This TCR beta chain was retrieved from a study of blood T cell repertoires in COVID-19. With 4 bases removed from V and 5 bases from J, the gap between germline ends came to 18 bases. Looked up from germline, CDR1 is SGHRS and CDR2 is YFSETQ. CDR3 length equals 15 residues. Libraries were prepared by immunoSEQ multiplex PCR; TCRdb keeps only in-frame clonotypes and omits some of them. Of about 180,000 clones in the sample, 80% are singletons; the top ten hold roughly 14%. This TCR derives from a man aged 55 to 70 who had been exposed to COVID-19. J is TRBJ1-1 and V is TRBV5-1; perhaps TRBD1 as D (5 bases). Sequences were obtained from PBMCs or T cells enriched from blood (not recorded which). The CDR3 here is CASSPPGRGGTEAFF. In DNA, the CDR3 is TGCGCCAGCAGCCCACCGGGACGGGGGGGGACTGAAGCTTTCTTT.